This T cell receptor beta chain stems from a study of vaccination effects on CD4 cells after COVID-19. Overall study context: With 8.5 to 10 ug/ml peptides and around 10 IU/ml IL-2, over 1.5 million PBMC per well were cultured. Study results and limitations: Convalescent patients were scarce in the study, and it lacked early post-infection timepoints.

Culture proceeded for more than nine days, and CD4+ T cells were then isolated. Germline values: CDR1 MNHNS, CDR2 SASEGT. V lost 2 bases, J lost 2 bases, and 8 bases lay in between. The CDR3 covers 14 residues. Using immunoSEQ multiplex PCR, the repertoire was profiled, and TCRdb retains in-frame clones only, with some absent. The sample yields 30,000 or so clones, about two thirds seen once. The count of this clone is one. Its antigen is currently unknown. This rearrangement joins TRBV6-1 to TRBJ2-3; D unclear. The TCR comes from a human donor who received a COVID-19 vaccine. The specimen comprised CD4+ T cells from PBMCs cultured without peptide, sampled before COVID-19 vaccination. The CDR3 DNA reads as TGTGCCAGCAGTGAACGGAAGAACACAGATACGCAGTATTTT. Protein: CASSERKNTDTQYF.